Following are 8 T cell receptor beta chains from one sample sequenced in a study of identical twins. Via MiXCR, TCRdb re-called the 5' RACE reads, giving one row per CDR3 protein. Of 250,000 or so distinct CDR3 sequences in the sample, about 8% were seen once. The same specimen was also included in a second study, on yellow fever vaccine responses in identical twins.

Sequenced sample: CD8+ T cells sorted from blood. Receptors were obtained from a woman aged 18-29 years in good health.

The gene calls are TRBV28 and TRBJ2-7, with D unclear. The CDR3 is made up of 13 amino acids. V was trimmed by 2 bases and J by 2 bases, leaving 7 bases between them. CDR1 is MDHEN and CDR2 is SYDVKM in the germline V gene. In DNA form, the CDR3 reads TGTGCCAGCAGTTTAACTTTAACCTACGAGCAGTACTTC. It translates to CASSLTLTYEQYF.

The rearrangement links TRBV7-8 to TRBJ2-3, with 7 bases that match TRBD2. The V and J ends lost 5 bases and 5 bases, in that order; junction bases with no gene match: 13. Germline lookup yields CDR1 SGHVS and CDR2 FQNEAQ. The CDR3 is 16 residues long. DNA for the CDR3: TGTGCCAGCAGCCCAAAGCCGGGGGGAGGAGTAGATACGCAGTATTTT. Translated, it gives CASSPKPGGGVDTQYF.

The chain employs TRBV11-2 and TRBJ2-3, with TRBD2 matching 12 bases. CDR1 and CDR2 (germline): SGHAT, FQNNGV. With V trimmed by 1 base and J by 3 bases, 14 bases remained unmatched. This CDR3 has 20 amino acids. The CDR3 loop reads CASSLGVLLASGGDTDTQYF. The DNA for the CDR3 is TGTGCCAGCAGCTTAGGAGTTTTGCTGGCTAGCGGGGGGGATACAGATACGCAGTATTTT.

This clonotype has ten or more counts. The rearrangement uses TRBV29-1 and TRBJ2-1; 7 nucleotides line up with TRBD2. CDR1 and CDR2 (germline): SQVTM, ANQGSEA. CDR3 length: 12 amino acids. The trim removed 3 bases at V and 6 bases at J, leaving 2 bases unmatched. The CDR3 DNA reads as TGCAGCGTTGAGGGCGGGAGCAATGAGCAGTTCTTC. Translating it yields CSVEGGSNEQFF.

CDR3 nucleotides: TGCGCCAGCAGCTTGGGACAGGGCCCTTATGGCTACACCTTC. Amino acid sequence: CASSLGQGPYGYTF. V and J are TRBV5-1 and TRBJ1-2, with 7 positions matching TRBD1. V lost 0 bases, J lost 5 bases, and 4 bases stayed unmatched. Germline CDR1 SGHRS, CDR2 YFSETQ. The CDR3 is 14 amino acids.

This chain's CDR3 is CASSIGTGGEQYF. The CDR3 DNA follows: TGTGCCAGCAGCATCGGGACAGGGGGCGAGCAGTACTTC. The chain is built from TRBV11-3 and TRBJ2-7; TRBD1 aligns across 11 bases. This CDR3 comprises 13 residues. Germline V gene sequence: CDR1 SGHNT, CDR2 YENEEA. Germline trimming cut 5 bases from V and 6 bases from J; bases unmatched to any gene: 3.

This clonotype was seen at least ten times. V usage is TRBV5-1 and J usage is TRBJ2-3, with 12 bases matching TRBD2. The germline CDR1 and CDR2 sequences are SGHRS and YFSETQ. Germline trimming cut 6 bases from V and 6 bases from J; bases unmatched to any gene: 8. The CDR3 length is 15 residues. The CDR3 is CASKQTSGGLDTQYF. CDR3 nucleotide sequence: TGCGCCAGCAAGCAGACTAGCGGGGGTCTGGATACGCAGTATTTT.

The chain uses TRBV12-3 or TRBV12-4 and TRBJ1-1; a possible D gene is TRBD1 (5 bases). The length of the CDR3 is 13 residues. Trimming removed 7 bases from V and 1 base from J, with 10 bases in between. CDR3: CASIEGPNTEAFF. In nucleotides, the CDR3 is TGTGCCAGCATTGAGGGGCCGAACACTGAAGCTTTCTTT.